The 26 T cell receptor beta chains in this list originate from one sample, sequenced in a study of T cell repertoires in aging, cancer and after chemotherapy (dated by TCRdb to the late 2010s). Sequencing relied on an Illumina MiSeq. Using a mixed TRB-A/B primer pool, multiplex touch-down PCR amplified rearranged TRB sequences covering the V, D and J segments. The raw public reads went through TCRdb reprocessing: fastp at Q25, MiXCR clone calling, in-frame beta chains kept. Under each unique CDR3 protein, matching rows form one entry showing the most common genes and DNA. This sample holds some 1,700 distinct CDR3 sequences; roughly 23% were observed only once. Roughly three fifths of the sample is held by the ten biggest clonotypes. TCR beta rearrangements were amplified from genomic DNA isolated from peripheral blood, not from sorted cells or RNA. Sequencing was done on a sample of blood. These receptors came from a human donor with a blood cancer.

This clonotype has only a few counts. This chain connects TRBV11-2 to TRBJ1-2, with D tentatively TRBD1 (5 bases). The V end lost 3 bases, the J end lost 4 bases, and 24 bases lay between the germline ends. Germline values: CDR1 SGHAT, CDR2 FQNNGV. The CDR3 length is 18 residues. CDR3 region: CASSLCPKAWGCSYGYTF. The CDR3 nucleotides are TGTGCCAGCAGCTTGTGCCCCAAGGCGTGGGGCTGCTCCTATGGCTACACCTTC.

This rearrangement joins TRBV5-6 to TRBJ1-1; a weak D match, TRBD1 (6 bases). Germline V gene data show CDR1 as SGHDT and CDR2 as YYEEEE. The CDR3 loop spans 12 amino acids. V lost 4 bases, J lost 11 bases, and 15 bases lay in between. The CDR3 DNA sequence: TGTGCCAGCAGCCCGGGGGCGCCCCAGGCTTTCTTT. Protein product: CASSPGAPQAFF.

Judged by abundance, this clonotype is medium-sized. The chain uses TRBV19 and TRBJ2-1, with 8 bases fitting TRBD2. Germline assignment: CDR1 LNHDA and CDR2 SQIVND (reference sequence). The V gene end was trimmed by 7 bases and the J gene end by 0 bases; junction bases not matched to a gene: 5. The CDR3 is 15 amino acids. Here the CDR3 reads CASTVSGNSYNEQFF. In DNA form, the CDR3 reads TGTGCCAGTACCGTTAGCGGGAACTCCTACAATGAGCAGTTCTTC. The full variable domain, in which reference TRBV19 and TRBJ2-1 provide the parts outside the CDR3, is DGGITQSPKYLFRKEGQNVTLSCEQNLNHDAMYWYRQDPGQGLRLIYYSQIVNDFQKGDIAEGYSVSREKKESFPLTVTSAQKNPTAFYLCASTVSGNSYNEQFFGPGTRLTVL.

Within the sample, this clonotype is medium-sized. V gene TRBV12-3 or TRBV12-4 combines with J gene TRBJ2-3, with D unresolved. The CDR3 sequence is 14 residues long. Trimming took 3 bases from V and 1 from J, leaving 8 bases between them. The CDR3 sequence is CASSLATRTDTQYF. The CDR3 DNA reads as TGTGCCAGCAGTTTGGCTACGCGCACAGATACGCAGTATTTT.

This clonotype rates as medium-sized. The chain combines TRBV27 with TRBJ1-5, with 7 positions matching TRBD1. The CDR3 sequence is 17 residues long. J gave up 4 bases and V 6 bases, and 15 bases lay outside the gene matches. Germline lookup yields CDR1 MNHEY and CDR2 SMNVEV (reference sequence). This CDR3 is CASSHGPGQVPNQPQHF. DNA for the CDR3: TGTGCCAGCAGCCACGGCCCCGGACAGGTTCCTAATCAGCCCCAGCATTTT.

This clonotype was observed a handful of times. This sequence joins TRBV5-5 and TRBJ2-7; a possible D gene is TRBD1 (5 bases). This CDR3 contains 14 residues. CDR1 is SGHKS and CDR2 is YYEKEE in the germline V gene (reference sequence). Deletions cut 0 bases from V and 4 bases from J, with 11 bases between. CDR3 amino acids: CASSLADTRYEQYF. CDR3 sequence (DNA): TGTGCCAGCAGCTTGGCGGACACAAGATACGAGCAGTACTTC.

The chain carries TRBV7-2 and TRBJ2-3; no clear D gene. The CDR3 has 15 residues. Per the germline V gene, CDR1 is SGHTA and CDR2 is FQGNSA. The germline V and J ends were trimmed by 5 bases and 3 bases, with 15 bases remaining between them. CDR3 region: CASSHRTQATDTQYF. The DNA for the CDR3 is TGTGCCAGCAGCCACCGTACCCAGGCGACAGATACGCAGTATTTT.

This clonotype was counted between two and nine times. The chain is built from TRBV5-8 and TRBJ2-3, with D possibly matching TRBD2 (6 bases). CDR3 size: 15 residues. Trimming removed 4 bases at V and 2 bases at J, with 14 bases between. CDR1 SGHTS and CDR2 YDEGEE come from the germline V gene. The CDR3 DNA sequence: TGTGCCAGCAGCCCAGGAGGGGTCCCCACAGATACGCAGTATTTT. This translates into CASSPGGVPTDTQYF. The full variable domain, in which reference TRBV5-8 and TRBJ2-3 provide the parts outside the CDR3, is EAGVTQSPTHLIKTRGQQATLRCSPISGHTSVYWYQQALGLGLQFLLWYDEGEERNRGNFPPRFSGRQFPNYSSELNVNALELEDSALYLCASSPGGVPTDTQYFGPGTRLTVL.

Judged by abundance, this clonotype is medium-sized. The chain joins TRBV5-6 to TRBJ2-7; 7 nucleotides agree with TRBD2. The CDR3 contains 14 residues. After removal of 2 bases from V and 6 bases from J, the junction contained 8 bases not matched to a gene. Germline loops: CDR1 SGHDT, CDR2 YYEEEE. CDR3 protein: CASSFREGRGEQYF. Here the CDR3 DNA reads TGTGCCAGCAGCTTTAGGGAGGGAAGGGGCGAGCAGTACTTC. The variable domain in full, with the rest retrieved from reference TRBV5-6 and TRBJ2-7, is DAGVTQSPTHLIKTRGQQVTLRCSPKSGHDTVSWYQQALGQGPQFIFQYYEEEERQRGNFPDRFSGHQFPNYSSELNVNALLLGDSALYLCASSFREGRGEQYFGPGTRLTVT.

The table lists this clonotype with a count of one. Possible read error: a much larger clone is one base away. The chain has TRBV7-6 and TRBJ1-5; 9 bases are shared with TRBD1. J lost 6 bases, V lost 6 bases, and 6 bases had no gene match. Per the germline V gene, CDR1 is SGHVS and CDR2 is FNYEAQ. This CDR3 has 14 residues. CDR3 nucleotide sequence: TGTGCCAGCAGTTTTGACAGGGGGAGTCAGCCCCAGCATTTT. Translation gives CASSFDRGSQPQHF.

By share, this clonotype counts as medium-sized. The rearrangement joins TRBV7-9 to TRBJ2-3, with D possibly TRBD1 on 5 matching bases. The CDR3 covers 12 residues. Germline-derived CDR1 and CDR2 are SEHNR and FQNEAQ (reference sequence). The V and J ends lost 6 bases and 8 bases respectively, with 12 bases between them. The CDR3, as DNA: TGTGCCAGCAGTCATAAACAGGTTACGCAGTATTTT. Its translation is CASSHKQVTQYF.

By its share, this clonotype is medium-sized. This chain uses TRBV5-6 with TRBJ2-7, with 7 nucleotides matching TRBD1. V trimming: 1 base; J trimming: 2 bases; junction bases outside the gene matches: 3. The CDR3 covers 14 residues. The V gene's germline CDR1 is SGHDT and CDR2 YYEEEE. This CDR3 reads CASSLRRGTYEQYF. CDR3 DNA sequence: TGTGCCAGCAGCTTGCGCAGGGGGACCTACGAGCAGTACTTC.

This clonotype showed up just once. One end of the junction fails to match germline, which may point to a read error. V usage is TRBV27 and J usage is TRBJ1-5, with D possibly matching TRBD1 (5 bases). Germline V gene lookup returns CDR1 MNHEY and CDR2 SMNVEV (reference sequence). The CDR3 extends over 15 amino acids. The CDR3 here is CASSPTRGANQPRHF. Written as DNA, the CDR3 is TGTGCCAGCAGTCCCACCAGAGGGGCGAATCAGCCCCGGCATTTT.

By its share, this clonotype is medium-sized. The chain uses TRBV30 and TRBJ2-1, with 15 positions matching TRBD2. The V and J ends lost 2 bases and 10 bases, in that order; junction bases with no gene match: 9. CDR1 and CDR2 from the germline V gene are GTSNPN and SVGIG (reference sequence). CDR3 length: 16 residues. The CDR3 spells CAWSRPGTSGRYEQFF. The CDR3 bases are TGTGCCTGGAGTCGACCTGGGACTAGCGGGAGGTACGAGCAGTTCTTC.

The table lists this clonotype with a few counts. This chain connects TRBV5-1 to TRBJ2-3; 8 bases fit TRBD2. Germline lookup yields CDR1 SGHRS and CDR2 YFSETQ. The CDR3 sequence is 14 residues long. J was trimmed by 3 bases and V by 4 bases; bases with no gene match: 4. The CDR3 DNA sequence: TGCGCCAGCAGCGCGGGAGGCGGTACAGATACGCAGTATTTT. This sequence encodes CASSAGGGTDTQYF.

Relative to its sample, this clonotype is medium-sized. This sequence joins TRBV6-4 and TRBJ2-5, with 11 bases identical to TRBD2. CDR3 length: 16 residues. CDR1 and CDR2 (germline): MRHNA, SNTAGT. The ends lost 5 bases at V and 5 bases at J; junction bases unmatched: 10. The CDR3 DNA reads as TGTGCCAGCAGTCCCTATAGCGGGAGGGCCTATGAGACCCAGTACTTC. Protein sequence: CASSPYSGRAYETQYF.

By sample fraction, this clonotype is medium-sized. The V gene is TRBV7-6, the J gene TRBJ2-1; D is possibly TRBD1 or TRBD2 (5 bases each). V shed 0 bases and J shed 0 bases, with 15 bases lying between them. CDR1 is SGHVS, CDR2 FNYEAQ, per germline. CDR3 length: 18 amino acids. CDR3 protein: CASSLAWGRTSSYNEQFF. The CDR3 DNA follows: TGTGCCAGCAGCTTAGCTTGGGGACGGACGAGCTCCTACAATGAGCAGTTCTTC.

This clonotype is labeled medium-sized. V is TRBV24-1 and J is TRBJ2-3; 10 nucleotides agree with TRBD2. The germline CDR1 and CDR2 sequences are KGHDR and SFDVKD. The V and J ends lost 12 bases and 4 bases, in that order; junction bases with no gene match: 9. This CDR3 region has 14 residues. The CDR3 DNA reads TGTGCCGCCGCGACTAGCGGGCGATCAGATACGCAGTATTTT. This encodes CAAATSGRSDTQYF.

This clonotype ranks as medium-sized. The chain carries TRBV19 and TRBJ2-3; 9 positions agree with TRBD1. CDR3 size: 14 residues. Per the germline V gene, CDR1 is LNHDA and CDR2 is SQIVND (reference sequence). The junction had 5 bases not matched to a gene; V was cut back by 3 bases and J by 7 bases. CDR3: CASSIGQGPNTQYF. In DNA form, the CDR3 reads TGTGCCAGTAGTATTGGACAGGGGCCGAATACGCAGTATTTT. Full variable domain (rest looked up from reference TRBV19 and TRBJ2-3): DGGITQSPKYLFRKEGQNVTLSCEQNLNHDAMYWYRQDPGQGLRLIYYSQIVNDFQKGDIAEGYSVSREKKESFPLTVTSAQKNPTAFYLCASSIGQGPNTQYFGPGTRLTVL.

This rearrangement joins TRBV7-9 to TRBJ1-3; possibly TRBD1 for D (5 bases). Germline-derived CDR1 and CDR2 are SEHNR and FQNEAQ (reference sequence). This CDR3 spans 15 amino acids. Trimming took 3 bases from V and 0 from J, leaving 9 bases between them. CDR3 nucleotides: TGTGCCAGCAGCTTGGGGACTGGCTCTGGAAACACCATATATTTT. Encoded protein: CASSLGTGSGNTIYF. The entire variable domain, with the rest obtained from reference TRBV7-9 and TRBJ1-3, is as follows: DTGVSQNPRHKITKRGQNVTFRCDPISEHNRLYWYRQTLGQGPEFLTYFQNEAQLEKSRLLSDRFSAERPKGSFSTLEIQRTEQGDSAMYLCASSLGTGSGNTIYFGEGSWLTVV.

This clonotype is categorized as medium-sized. The V and J genes are TRBV19 and TRBJ2-1; the match to TRBD2 covers 7 bases. This CDR3 has 11 residues. V was clipped by 3 bases and J by 15 bases; unmatched bases: 5. The germline CDR1 and CDR2 sequences are LNHDA and SQIVND (reference sequence). CDR3 region: CASSMAGVRFF. The CDR3 region has the DNA TGTGCCAGTAGTATGGCGGGGGTCCGGTTCTTC.

In its sample, this clonotype is medium-sized. This chain connects TRBV5-5 to TRBJ2-3; a weak D match, TRBD2 (7 bases). Germline-derived CDR1 and CDR2 are SGHKS and YYEKEE (reference sequence). CDR3 length: 16 residues. Trimming took 0 bases from V and 6 from J, leaving 17 bases between them. The chain's CDR3 is CASSLVRKGGMDTQYF. CDR3 in DNA: TGTGCCAGCAGCTTGGTTCGAAAGGGGGGGATGGATACGCAGTATTTT.

In its sample, this clonotype is medium-sized (0.01 to 0.1%). The rearrangement uses TRBV14 and TRBJ2-1, with 9 nucleotides matching TRBD1. In germline, CDR1 is SGHDN, CDR2 FVKESK. After removal of 4 bases from V and 7 bases from J, the junction contained 23 bases not matched to a gene. CDR3 length: 20 residues. The DNA for the CDR3 is TGTGCCAGCAGCCCCCATACCTCCCCGGACAGGGGAGGTTGTAGGAATGAGCAGTTCTTC. Translating it yields CASSPHTSPDRGGCRNEQFF.

This sequence joins TRBV13 and TRBJ1-1; D gene uncertain. The ends were cut back, 2 bases at V and 2 bases at J, with 6 bases in the middle. The length of the CDR3 is 13 residues. Germline V gene lookup returns CDR1 PRHDT and CDR2 FYEKMQ (reference sequence). CDR3 nucleotides: TGTGCCAGCAGCTTAAGTCTAAACACTGAAGCTTTCTTT. It specifies CASSLSLNTEAFF.

In this sample, this clonotype turned up a few times. The chain recombines TRBV7-9 with TRBJ2-1; maybe TRBD1 (5 bases). The CDR3 is made up of 13 amino acids. With 5 bases removed from V and 9 bases from J, the gap between germline ends came to 14 bases. Germline lookup yields CDR1 SEHNR and CDR2 FQNEAQ (reference sequence). The CDR3 loop reads CASSPPWGLEQFF. The CDR3 DNA follows: TGTGCCAGCAGCCCTCCCTGGGGCCTTGAGCAGTTCTTC. Full variable domain (rest looked up from reference TRBV7-9 and TRBJ2-1): DTGVSQNPRHKITKRGQNVTFRCDPISEHNRLYWYRQTLGQGPEFLTYFQNEAQLEKSRLLSDRFSAERPKGSFSTLEIQRTEQGDSAMYLCASSPPWGLEQFFGPGTRLTVL.

The gene calls are TRBV12-3 or TRBV12-4 and TRBJ1-4, with TRBD1 as a possible D gene (5 bases). The CDR3 sequence is 15 residues long. CDR3 coding DNA: TGTCGCAGCAGTGCCAAACAGGTGGGGGGTGAAAAACTGTTTTTT. The encoded protein is CRSSAKQVGGEKLFF.